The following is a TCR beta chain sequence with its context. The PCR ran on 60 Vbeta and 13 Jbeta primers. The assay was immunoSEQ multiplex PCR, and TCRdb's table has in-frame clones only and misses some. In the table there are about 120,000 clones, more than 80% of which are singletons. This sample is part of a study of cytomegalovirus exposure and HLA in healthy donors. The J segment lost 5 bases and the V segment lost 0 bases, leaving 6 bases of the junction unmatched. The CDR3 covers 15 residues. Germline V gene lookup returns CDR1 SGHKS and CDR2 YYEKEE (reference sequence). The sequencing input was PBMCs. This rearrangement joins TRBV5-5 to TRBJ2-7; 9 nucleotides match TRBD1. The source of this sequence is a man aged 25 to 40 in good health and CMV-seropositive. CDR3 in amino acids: CASSLGDRELHEQYF. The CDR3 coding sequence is TGTGCCAGCAGCTTGGGGGACAGGGAGTTGCACGAGCAGTACTTC.